A single sample gave rise to the 6 T cell receptor beta chains below, sequenced in a study of blood T cell repertoires in COVID-19. TCRdb keeps only in-frame clones here, not all; method: immunoSEQ multiplex PCR. Here the sample spans just over 75,000 clones, over 80% being singletons. Sequencing used peripheral blood. The source of these receptors is a man aged 55-75 years with active or convalescent COVID-19.

The V call is TRBV7-9, the J call TRBJ1-2; the match to TRBD1 covers 7 bases. V gave up 8 bases and J gave up 4 bases; unmatched junction bases: 4. The CDR3 sequence is 12 residues long. Germline assignment: CDR1 SEHNR and CDR2 FQNEAQ (reference sequence). DNA for the CDR3: TGTGCCAGCGGACAGGATACCTATGGCTACACCTTC. Its translation: CASGQDTYGYTF.

J is TRBJ2-7 and V is TRBV28; 10 positions match TRBD2. CDR3 length: 17 amino acids. Germline V lookup: CDR1 MDHEN, CDR2 SYDVKM. Trimming removed 0 bases from V and 2 bases from J; junction bases left unmatched: 7. CDR3 region: CASSLWPSGGKTYEQYF. The CDR3 bases are TGTGCCAGCAGTTTATGGCCTAGCGGGGGAAAAACCTACGAGCAGTACTTC.

The rearrangement joins TRBV19 to TRBJ1-1, with D unresolved. Trimming shortened V by 3 bases and J by 0 bases, and 5 bases separated the two germline ends. Per germline, CDR1 LNHDA and CDR2 SQIVND (reference sequence). The CDR3 runs 13 residues. The CDR3 loop reads CASSIRVNTEAFF. The CDR3 bases are TGTGCCAGTAGTATTCGGGTGAACACTGAAGCTTTCTTT.

This chain uses TRBV9 with TRBJ1-4; D might be TRBD1 (5 bases). CDR1 is SGDLS and CDR2 is YYNGEE in the germline V gene. The CDR3 totals 15 residues. V shed 0 bases and J shed 7 bases, with 13 bases lying between them. In nucleotides, the CDR3 is TGTGCCAGCAGCGTAGGGAGGGGTTGGGGTGAAAAACTGTTTTTT. Its protein product is CASSVGRGWGEKLFF.

The rearrangement joins TRBV6-2 or TRBV6-3 to TRBJ2-3; tentative D call: TRBD1 (6 bases). The germline gives CDR1 MNHEY, CDR2 SVGEGT. The CDR3 covers 15 residues. The V and J ends lost 2 bases and 0 bases respectively, with 9 bases between them. CDR3 nucleotide sequence: TGTGCCAGCAGTTACGATACAGGGAGCACAGATACGCAGTATTTT. Encoded protein: CASSYDTGSTDTQYF.

The V gene is TRBV5-5, the J gene TRBJ2-5; perhaps TRBD1 as D (6 bases). CDR1 is SGHKS, CDR2 YYEKEE, per germline (reference sequence). CDR3 length equals 14 residues. V gave up 0 bases and J gave up 5 bases, with 11 bases separating them. CDR3 protein: CASSLDRVEETQYF. As DNA, the CDR3 is TGTGCCAGCAGCTTGGACAGGGTAGAGGAGACCCAGTACTTC. The full variable domain, completed using reference TRBV5-5 and TRBJ2-5, is DAGVTQSPTHLIKTRGQQVTLRCSPISGHKSVSWYQQVLGQGPQFIFQYYEKEERGRGNFPDRFSARQFPNYSSELNVNALLLGDSALYLCASSLDRVEETQYFGPGTRLLVL.